What follows is one T cell receptor (beta chain) and its context. Its antigen is unidentified. Germline CDR1 is LNHDA and CDR2 is SQIVND (reference sequence). The CDR3 runs to 14 residues. Between the trimmed V and J ends, which lost 3 bases and 2 bases, there was a span of 8 bases. About 10^5 TCR templates per sample were sequenced. Data came from immunoSEQ multiplex PCR; TCRdb stores just in-frame clones and leaves some out. The sample has 55,000 to 70,000 clones, approximately 93% seen once; the top ten hold 30% to 40%. This entry belongs to a study of siplizumab effects on memory and regulatory T cells. Study-wide findings and caveats: The authors did not confirm suppressive function in proliferating Tregs from siplizumab cultures. Naive T cells looked more diverse than memory cells, and they looked like major contributors to the alloresponse. Siplizumab caused a significant drop in alloreactive sequences traceable to unstimulated CD4+ memory cells.

The sample comprised CD8+ T cells sorted from blood. The rearrangement uses TRBV19 and TRBJ2-1, with D possibly TRBD1 on 5 matching bases. The TCR was taken from a human donor in good health. The CDR3 DNA sequence: TGTGCCAGTAGTATGGACACTACCTACAATGAGCAGTTCTTC. It is translated as CASSMDTTYNEQFF.